This entry concerns a single TCR beta chain. These data are taken from a study of blood T cell repertoires in COVID-19. Across the whole study: Samples taken during acute and convalescent COVID-19 were collected in the United States, Italy and Spain. Sources were T cells, B-cell-depleted T cells, or PBMCs; the material itself was cDNA or gDNA.

Original data processing: Cell counts per sample came from amplifying reference gene primers. Method: immunoSEQ multiplex PCR; TCRdb's copy keeps in-frame clones and lacks some. The V and J calls and clone size were taken over from that table, and D and trimming were inferred from the DNA. The profile shows over 600,000 clones, 85% to 90% of them singletons. Trimming left V 1 base short and J 7 bases short, with 14 bases between. The CDR3 length is 15 residues. From germline, CDR1 is SGHTA and CDR2 FQGTGA. The chain has TRBV7-3 and TRBJ2-1, with D possibly being TRBD2 (6 bases). The TCR sequence derives from a woman under 30 with acute or convalescent COVID-19. Sample: peripheral blood. The CDR3 DNA reads TGTGCCAGCAGCTTAAAGGAGGGCTCGTGGAATGAGCAGTTCTTC. Amino acids: CASSLKEGSWNEQFF.